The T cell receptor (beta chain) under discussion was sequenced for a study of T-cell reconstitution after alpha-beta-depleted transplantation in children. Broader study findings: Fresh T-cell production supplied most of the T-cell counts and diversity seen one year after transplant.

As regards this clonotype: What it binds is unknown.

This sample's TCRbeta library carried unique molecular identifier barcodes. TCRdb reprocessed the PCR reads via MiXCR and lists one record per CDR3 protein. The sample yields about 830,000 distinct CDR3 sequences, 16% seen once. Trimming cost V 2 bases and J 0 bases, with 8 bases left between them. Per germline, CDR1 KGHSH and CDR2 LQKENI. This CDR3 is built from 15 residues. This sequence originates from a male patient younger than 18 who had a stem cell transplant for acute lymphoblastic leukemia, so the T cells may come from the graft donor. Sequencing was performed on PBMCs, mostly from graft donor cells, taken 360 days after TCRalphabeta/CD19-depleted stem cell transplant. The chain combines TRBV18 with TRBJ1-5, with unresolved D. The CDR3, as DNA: TGTGCCAGCTCACCAGGATGGAGTAGCAATCAGCCCCAGCATTTT. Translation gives CASSPGWSSNQPQHF.